A single sample is the source of the 27 T cell receptor beta chains below, sequenced in a study of T-cell memory formation after mild COVID-19. MiXCR, applied by TCRdb to the 5' RACE reads, yields one record per CDR3 protein. The sample lists around 440,000 distinct CDR3 sequences, about 20% seen once, with around 12% in the top ten. Sequencing was done on a sample of PBMCs or a T cell subset sorted from them (not recorded which). The receptors were sampled from an adult woman who had mild COVID-19 (a few samples of this study predate the infection). Cell type and time point are not known.

The chain carries TRBV6-1 and TRBJ2-3, with D maybe TRBD2 (6 bases). CDR3 length equals 16 residues. CDR1 and CDR2 (germline): MNHNS, SASEGT. Trimming cost V 3 bases and J 1 base, with 14 bases left between them. CDR3: CASSDKIRRGTDTQYF. Written as DNA, the CDR3 is TGTGCCAGCAGTGATAAGATCCGGAGGGGCACAGATACGCAGTATTTT.

V gene TRBV20-1 combines with J gene TRBJ2-7; TRBD2 matches 8 bases. Germline CDR1 reads DFQATT; CDR2 reads SNEGSKA (reference sequence). Trimming removed 6 bases from V and 4 bases from J; junction bases left unmatched: 8. The CDR3 is made up of 13 amino acids. The CDR3, as DNA: TGCAGTGCGACCCCGGGAGGGAGTTACGAGCAGTACTTC. Translated: CSATPGGSYEQYF.

This clonotype occurred a few times. This sequence joins TRBV25-1 and TRBJ2-5; D possibly corresponds to TRBD2 (5 bases). The length of the CDR3 is 14 residues. The V and J ends lost 4 bases and 5 bases respectively, with 14 bases between them. The germline CDR1 and CDR2 sequences are MGHDK and SYGVNS. CDR3 in amino acids: CASSGRRKYETQYF. The CDR3 DNA is TGTGCCAGCAGTGGCCGGAGGAAATATGAGACCCAGTACTTC.

This chain links TRBV15 with TRBJ2-3; TRBD1 might be the D (6 bases). This CDR3 is 15 amino acids long. V lost 8 bases and J 1 base, leaving 16 bases between the germline ends. CDR1 and CDR2 from the germline V gene are LNHNV and YYDKDF (reference sequence). The CDR3 is CATSSTGEGTDTQYF. Here the CDR3 DNA reads TGTGCCACCTCCTCGACAGGAGAGGGCACAGATACGCAGTATTTT.

The chain combines TRBV4-2 with TRBJ2-7; 8 bases map to TRBD2. Germline-derived CDR1 and CDR2 are LGHNA and YNFKEQ. Trimming removed 1 base from V and 2 bases from J; junction bases left unmatched: 7. The CDR3 extends over 16 amino acids. The CDR3 DNA reads TGTGCCAGCAGCCAAGGCGCCGGGACTAGTCCCTACGAGCAGTACTTC. Protein product: CASSQGAGTSPYEQYF.

This chain joins TRBV7-9 and TRBJ2-7; D might be TRBD1 or TRBD2, each matching 5 bases. Germline V gene lookup returns CDR1 SEHNR and CDR2 FQNEAQ (reference sequence). The CDR3 sequence is 13 residues long. V was clipped by 7 bases and J by 2 bases, with 12 bases between them. CDR3 sequence reads: CASTGRDPYEQYF. In DNA form, the CDR3 reads TGTGCCAGCACTGGCAGGGACCCCTACGAGCAGTACTTC.

The genes are TRBV6-6 and TRBJ2-5; D is ambiguous. The CDR3 runs to 15 residues. Trimming removed 2 bases from V and 2 bases from J, with 12 bases in between. Germline V gives CDR1 MNHNY, CDR2 SVGAGI (reference sequence). CDR3 in amino acids: CASSYGGLEQETQYF. The CDR3 DNA sequence: TGTGCCAGCAGTTACGGTGGGTTGGAACAAGAGACCCAGTACTTC.

This clonotype was seen just once. CDR3 DNA: TGTGCCAGCAGAGACAGGACAGCCGGAAACACCATATATTTT. Its protein product is CASRDRTAGNTIYF. The chain recombines TRBV13 with TRBJ1-3, with D possibly TRBD1 on 6 matching bases. The germline V and J ends were trimmed by 6 bases and 4 bases, with 13 bases remaining between them. CDR1 PRHDT and CDR2 FYEKMQ come from the germline V gene (reference sequence). This CDR3 contains 14 residues.

The V gene is TRBV6-5, the J gene TRBJ2-7, with 9 bases aligning to TRBD2. Trimming removed 1 base from V and 6 bases from J; junction bases left unmatched: 4. Germline CDR1 MNHEY, CDR2 SVGAGI. This CDR3 contains 14 residues. For the CDR3, the DNA is TGTGCCAGCAGTTACTTCGCGGGAGGGGGCGAGCAGTACTTC. It specifies CASSYFAGGGEQYF.

This sequence joins TRBV29-1 and TRBJ2-7, with 14 positions matching TRBD2. After removal of 1 base from V and 9 bases from J, the junction contained 20 bases not matched to a gene. Germline-derived CDR1 and CDR2 are SQVTM and ANQGSEA. This CDR3 has 19 residues. The CDR3 sequence: CSVEVFTGQPGLAGDGQYF. CDR3 coding DNA: TGCAGCGTTGAAGTCTTCACGGGACAGCCGGGACTAGCGGGGGATGGGCAGTACTTC.

The chain combines TRBV7-9 with TRBJ1-5; D call uncertain. Germline V gene data show CDR1 as SEHNR and CDR2 as FQNEAQ (reference sequence). The CDR3 totals 15 residues. The V gene lost 0 bases and the J gene lost 4 bases, with 10 bases spanning the gap. The CDR3 region has the DNA TGTGCCAGCAGCTTAGCGCGGGAACCTAATCAGCCCCAGCATTTT. It yields the protein CASSLAREPNQPQHF.

This chain joins TRBV20-1 and TRBJ2-1; D might be TRBD2 (5 bases). With 6 bases removed from V and 4 bases from J, the gap between germline ends came to 16 bases. CDR1 and CDR2 (germline): DFQATT, SNEGSKA (reference sequence). The CDR3 sequence is 14 residues long. The DNA of the CDR3 is TGCAGTGCGACTGAAACGGGGTCGTACAATGAGCAGTTCTTC. As protein: CSATETGSYNEQFF.

The chain carries TRBV7-8 and TRBJ1-5; maybe TRBD1 (6 bases). V gave up 5 bases and J gave up 2 bases, with 22 bases separating them. This CDR3 has 18 residues. Germline V CDR1 and CDR2: SGHVS, FQNEAQ. CDR3 nucleotides: TGTGCCAGCAGCGCAATAAACAGGGATTTATGGGGCAATCAGCCCCAGCATTTT. Its protein product is CASSAINRDLWGNQPQHF.

The V and J genes are TRBV6-6 and TRBJ2-3; D ambiguous. V was trimmed by 4 bases and J by 5 bases, leaving 7 bases between them. The CDR3 has 12 residues. Germline assignment: CDR1 MNHNY and CDR2 SVGAGI (reference sequence). DNA for the CDR3: TGTGCCAGCAGTTTAATCGTAGATACGCAGTATTTT. This encodes CASSLIVDTQYF.

This chain uses TRBV4-2 with TRBJ2-7; 8 nucleotides align to TRBD2. The CDR3 is made up of 15 amino acids. Germline CDR1 is LGHNA and CDR2 is YNFKEQ. V lost 0 bases to trimming and J lost 4 bases; unmatched junction nucleotides: 5. The CDR3 loop is CASSQDTGGPYEQYF. In DNA form, the CDR3 reads TGTGCCAGCAGCCAAGATACGGGGGGGCCTTACGAGCAGTACTTC.

J is TRBJ2-5 and V is TRBV20-1; TRBD2 agrees at 14 bases. This CDR3 comprises 16 residues. The V gene end was trimmed by 2 bases and the J gene end by 5 bases; junction bases not matched to a gene: 7. CDR1 is DFQATT and CDR2 is SNEGSKA in the germline V gene (reference sequence). CDR3 in DNA: TGCAGTGCTAGAACGACTAGCGGGGGGGCGGGGGAGACCCAGTACTTC. Amino acids: CSARTTSGGAGETQYF.

This clonotype was counted only a few times. The J gene is TRBJ2-3, the V gene TRBV11-3; D is unclear. The V gene lost 0 bases and the J gene lost 6 bases, with 13 bases spanning the gap. Per germline, CDR1 SGHNT and CDR2 YENEEA. The CDR3 length is 15 residues. In nucleotides, the CDR3 is TGTGCCAGCAGCTTAGATATTCGTGAATCGGATACGCAGTATTTT. It codes for CASSLDIRESDTQYF.

V usage is TRBV19 and J usage is TRBJ2-5, with a tentative D call TRBD2 (6 bases). Trimming took off 4 bases at V and 3 bases at J, with 24 bases between the two ends. CDR1 is LNHDA and CDR2 is SQIVND in the germline V gene (reference sequence). This CDR3 spans 18 amino acids. The CDR3 coding sequence is TGTGCCAGTAGTAGGAGTGATGTGGGAGGTATACAGGAAGAGACCCAGTACTTC. The encoded protein is CASSRSDVGGIQEETQYF.

In regard to this clonotype: One end of the junction does not line up with germline, which may come from a read error. The rearrangement joins TRBV12-3 or TRBV12-4 to TRBJ2-3; TRBD2 matches 13 bases. The CDR3 consists of 14 residues. CDR3: CASSFGLGLAGEEF. In DNA form, the CDR3 reads TGTGCCAGCAGTTTTGGATTAGGACTAGCGGGAGAGGAATTT.

The table lists this clonotype with a few counts. A junction end diverges from the germline sequence, so it may reflect a read error. This chain joins TRBV4-1 and TRBJ1-2; 8 bases agree with TRBD1. The CDR3 length is 17 residues. Germline assignment: CDR1 MGHRA and CDR2 YSYEKL. CDR3 residues: CASRATGAPLSRYGYTF. The CDR3 nucleotides are TGCGCAAGCAGGGCGACAGGGGCCCCTCTCTCCCGCTATGGCTACACCTTC.

The chain uses TRBV27 and TRBJ2-5; D ambiguous. The CDR3 runs to 13 residues. The V gene lost 5 bases and the J gene lost 7 bases, with 14 bases spanning the gap. Looked up from germline, CDR1 is MNHEY and CDR2 is SMNVEV (reference sequence). CDR3 residues: CASSPDGLGTQYF. In DNA form, the CDR3 reads TGTGCCAGCAGTCCTGACGGCCTCGGGACCCAGTACTTC.

The chain joins TRBV11-2 to TRBJ2-3; D gene uncertain. The CDR3 spans 12 residues. Per germline, CDR1 SGHAT and CDR2 FQNNGV. V lost 3 bases, J lost 7 bases, and 8 bases lay in between. CDR3 DNA sequence: TGTGCCAGCAGCTTCAACGAAAATACGCAGTATTTT. Translation gives CASSFNENTQYF.

This clonotype was observed many times. The chain links TRBV24-1 to TRBJ2-2; D is unclear. The germline gives CDR1 KGHDR, CDR2 SFDVKD. The CDR3 is made up of 15 amino acids. Trimming cost V 3 bases and J 4 bases, with 11 bases left between them. The CDR3: CATSDPGEATGELFF. For the CDR3, the DNA is TGTGCCACCAGTGATCCCGGTGAAGCCACCGGGGAGCTGTTTTTT.

V gene TRBV4-1 combines with J gene TRBJ1-2; no firm D call. V was cut by 1 base and J by 1 base, with 7 bases left in between. The germline gives CDR1 MGHRA, CDR2 YSYEKL. The CDR3 consists of 14 residues. The CDR3 DNA is TGCGCCAGCAGCCAAGTTACCGTTAACTATGGCTACACCTTC. Translation: CASSQVTVNYGYTF.

V and J are TRBV24-1 and TRBJ2-3; maybe TRBD1 (5 bases). The V and J ends lost 5 bases and 2 bases respectively, with 13 bases between them. This CDR3 has 15 residues. Germline V gene sequence: CDR1 KGHDR, CDR2 SFDVKD. This chain's CDR3 is CATSGGRVFTDTQYF. The CDR3 DNA sequence: TGTGCCACCAGTGGGGGCAGGGTGTTCACAGATACGCAGTATTTT.

The rearrangement uses TRBV7-9 and TRBJ2-7; D possibly corresponds to TRBD2 (7 bases). Germline values: CDR1 SEHNR, CDR2 FQNEAQ (reference sequence). Trimming pared 5 bases from V and 4 bases from J, leaving 15 bases between. CDR3 size: 14 residues. The CDR3 region is CASSTARGGYEQYF. The CDR3 coding sequence is TGTGCCAGCAGCACTGCGAGGGGGGGTTACGAGCAGTACTTC.

The V and J genes are TRBV7-2 and TRBJ2-1; 9 bases align to TRBD2. The CDR3 is made up of 14 amino acids. V dropped 4 bases and J dropped 10; count of bases not matched to a gene: 8. The germline gives CDR1 SGHTA, CDR2 FQGNSA. Here the CDR3 reads CASSYLAGPMEQFF. The DNA for the CDR3 is TGTGCCAGCAGCTACCTAGCGGGGCCAATGGAGCAGTTCTTC.